Listed below are T cell receptor beta chains from one sample, sequenced in a study of graft-versus-host responses after intestinal transplantation. No antigen has been assigned to these receptors. TCRdb's table, derived via immunoSEQ multiplex PCR, lists solely in-frame clones and lacks some. The table records 90,000 to 150,000 clones, approximately 92% of them present only once. The material was unstimulated CD4+ T cells sorted from spleen or lymph node cells, obtained before intestinal transplant. The source is a human donor who received an intestinal transplant. CDR3s include the opening cysteine and the closing phenylalanine or tryptophan. D genes are given only for firm matches. Clone size, where shown, is once, few, many, or a class for clones that have expanded.

abundance	v_gene	j_gene	d_gene	CDR3aa	CDR3nt
.	TRBV28	TRBJ2-1	TRBD2	CASSLLVEFRLAGHLLYNEQFF	TGTGCCAGCAGTTTATTGGTAGAGTTCCGGCTAGCGGGACACTTACTTTACAATGAGCAGTTCTTC
.	TRBV7-9	TRBJ1-1	.	CASSLVAALNTEAFF	TGTGCCAGCAGCTTAGTCGCAGCCCTGAACACTGAAGCTTTCTTT
.	TRBV19	TRBJ2-5	TRBD2	CASGLAGGETQYF	TGTGCCAGTGGACTAGCGGGAGGGGAGACCCAGTACTTC
.	TRBV10-3	TRBJ2-7	TRBD1	CAISDRDRGGRPYEQYF	TGTGCCATCAGTGATCGGGACAGGGGAGGACGACCCTACGAGCAGTACTTC
.	TRBV11-1	TRBJ2-7	.	CASSYDSYEQYF	TGTGCCAGCAGCTATGACTCCTACGAGCAGTACTTC
.	TRBV30	TRBJ2-1	.	CAWSVRLVWFF	TGTGCCTGGAGTGTTCGGCTAGTTTGGTTCTTC
.	TRBV7-2	TRBJ2-3	.	CASSPRGPQGVTDTQYF	TGTGCCAGCAGCCCTCGGGGGCCCCAGGGGGTCACAGATACGCAGTATTTT
.	TRBV27	TRBJ2-1	TRBD1	CASSLGTAGSNEQFF	TGTGCCAGCAGTTTAGGGACAGCAGGGTCCAATGAGCAGTTCTTC
.	TRBV4-2	TRBJ2-3	.	CASSPGSRDPTDTQYF	TGTGCCAGCAGCCCCGGCTCCAGGGACCCCACAGATACGCAGTATTTT
.	TRBV6-5	TRBJ1-2	.	CASSLVNRAGYGYTF	TGTGCCAGCAGTTTGGTGAACAGGGCGGGCTATGGCTACACCTTC
.	TRBV18	TRBJ2-1	TRBD2	CASSSRTSGTSDEQFF	TGTGCCAGCTCATCACGAACATCCGGGACTAGTGATGAGCAGTTCTTC
.	TRBV18	TRBJ1-2	.	CASSLAGTADYGYTF	TGTGCCAGCTCACTCGCCGGGACCGCTGACTATGGCTACACCTTC
.	TRBV21-1	TRBJ2-1	.	CAAGPYNEQFF	TGTGCCGCGGGGCCTTACAATGAGCAGTTCTTC
.	TRBV4-2	TRBJ2-1	TRBD2	CASSQDRTSGRFDYNEQFF	TGTGCCAGCAGCCAAGACCGCACTAGCGGGAGATTCGACTACAATGAGCAGTTCTTC
.	TRBV12-5	TRBJ1-1	.	CASGPGLGTSKRSLNTEAFF	TGTGCTAGTGGTCCCGGGCTTGGGACCTCAAAAAGGAGTTTGAACACTGAAGCTTTCTTT
.	TRBV7-3	TRBJ2-3	.	CASSQGPPDTQYF	TGTGCCAGCAGCCAAGGTCCCCCAGATACGCAGTATTTT
.	TRBV18	TRBJ1-2	.	CASSPQMDAHYGYTF	TGTGCCAGCTCACCCCAAATGGACGCCCACTATGGCTACACCTTC
.	TRBV23-1	TRBJ2-6	.	CASSDRFVDGANVLTF	TGCGCCAGCAGTGACCGTTTTGTAGACGGGGCCAACGTCCTGACTTTC
.	TRBV28	TRBJ1-5	.	CASRPNRQAGNQPQHF	TGTGCCAGCAGACCCAATCGACAGGCGGGCAATCAGCCCCAGCATTTT
.	TRBV30	TRBJ1-1	.	CAWEDSWEAFF	TGTGCCTGGGAGGACTCGTGGGAAGCTTTCTTT
.	TRBV29-1	TRBJ2-7	TRBD1	CSVEGAGQGARYEQYF	TGCAGCGTTGAGGGAGCGGGACAGGGGGCGCGCTACGAGCAGTACTTC
.	TRBV7-9	TRBJ1-1	.	CASSRQGLDTEAFF	TGTGCCAGCAGCCGCCAGGGGTTAGACACTGAAGCTTTCTTT
.	TRBV11-3	TRBJ2-3	TRBD1	CASSTPFSGTGGTDTQYF	TGTGCCAGCAGCACTCCATTTTCCGGGACAGGGGGCACAGATACGCAGTATTTT
.	TRBV10-3	TRBJ1-5	TRBD1	CAISATGTGSQPQHF	TGTGCCATCAGCGCCACCGGGACAGGGAGTCAGCCCCAGCATTTT
.	TRBV5-1	TRBJ2-3	.	CASAGSGPDTQYF	TGCGCCAGCGCGGGGTCAGGGCCGGATACGCAGTATTTT
.	TRBV2	TRBJ2-1	TRBD2	CASRKLTGTSGSYEQFF	TGTGCCAGCAGAAAACTGACCGGGACTAGCGGGAGTTATGAGCAGTTCTTC
.	TRBV7-9	TRBJ2-4	.	CASSTGVVNIQYF	TGTGCCAGCAGCACCGGGGTGGTAAACATTCAGTACTTC
.	TRBV18	TRBJ1-1	.	CASSERLGQPNTEAFF	TGTGCCAGCTCAGAGCGCCTTGGACAACCGAACACTGAAGCTTTCTTT
few	TRBV5-8	TRBJ2-7	TRBD2	CASSLIKLAGAHEQYF	TGTGCCAGCAGCCTTATCAAGCTAGCGGGAGCCCACGAGCAGTACTTC
.	TRBV19	TRBJ2-2	TRBD2	CASSRTQLAGGSGELFF	TGTGCCAGTAGTAGAACCCAACTAGCGGGAGGGAGCGGGGAGCTGTTTTTT
once	TRBV25-1	TRBJ2-7	.	CASSVKPADYEQYF	TGTGCCAGCAGTGTCAAGCCGGCCGACTACGAGCAGTACTTC
.	TRBV19	TRBJ2-3	TRBD1	CASRQGARDTQYF	TGTGCCAGTAGACAGGGGGCACGAGATACGCAGTATTTT
few	TRBV10-3	TRBJ1-3	.	CAISGSGNTIYF	TGTGCCATCAGTGGGTCTGGAAACACCATATATTTT
.	TRBV28	TRBJ1-1	.	CASATQTETEAFF	TGTGCCAGCGCGACTCAAACGGAGACTGAAGCTTTCTTT
.	TRBV28	TRBJ2-7	TRBD2	CASSSIASGSSYEQYF	TGTGCCAGCAGCTCCATTGCGAGCGGGAGTTCCTACGAGCAGTACTTC
.	TRBV18	TRBJ1-1	TRBD1	CASSPSDRGRAFF	TGTGCCAGCTCACCATCGGACAGGGGAAGAGCTTTCTTT
.	TRBV6-5	TRBJ2-1	TRBD2	CASRRASGRTDEQFF	TGTGCCAGCAGACGTGCTAGCGGGAGGACCGATGAGCAGTTCTTC